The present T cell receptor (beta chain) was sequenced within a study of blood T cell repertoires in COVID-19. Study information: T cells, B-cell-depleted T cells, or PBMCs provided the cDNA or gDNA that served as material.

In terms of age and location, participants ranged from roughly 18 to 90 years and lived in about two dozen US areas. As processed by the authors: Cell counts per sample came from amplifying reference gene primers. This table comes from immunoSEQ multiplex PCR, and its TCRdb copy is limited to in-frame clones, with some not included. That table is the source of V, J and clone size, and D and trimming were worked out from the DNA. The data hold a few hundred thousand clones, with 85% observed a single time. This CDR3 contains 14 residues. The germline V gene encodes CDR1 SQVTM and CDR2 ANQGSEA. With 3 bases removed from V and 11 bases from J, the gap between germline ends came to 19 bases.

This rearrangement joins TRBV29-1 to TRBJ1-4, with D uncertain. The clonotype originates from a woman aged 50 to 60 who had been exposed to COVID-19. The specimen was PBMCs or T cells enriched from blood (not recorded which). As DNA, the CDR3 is TGCAGCGTTGACTCCAGGAGGATTAGTGTCAAACTGTTTTTT. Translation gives CSVDSRRISVKLFF.